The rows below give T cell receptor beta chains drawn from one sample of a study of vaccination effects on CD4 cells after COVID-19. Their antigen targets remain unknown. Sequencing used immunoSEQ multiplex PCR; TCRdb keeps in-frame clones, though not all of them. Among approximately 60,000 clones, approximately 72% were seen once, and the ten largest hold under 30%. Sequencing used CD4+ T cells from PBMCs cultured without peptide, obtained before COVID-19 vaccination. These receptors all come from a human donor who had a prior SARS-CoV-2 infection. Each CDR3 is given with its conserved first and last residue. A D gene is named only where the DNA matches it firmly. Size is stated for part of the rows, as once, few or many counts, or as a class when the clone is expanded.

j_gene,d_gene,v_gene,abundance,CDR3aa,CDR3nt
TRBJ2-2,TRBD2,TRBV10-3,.,CAISESLLSGRYGGELFF,TGTGCCATCAGTGAGTCCCTCCTTAGCGGGAGATACGGCGGGGAGCTGTTTTTT
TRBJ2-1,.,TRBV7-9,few,CASSQLDNEQFF,TGTGCCAGCAGCCAACTTGACAATGAGCAGTTCTTC
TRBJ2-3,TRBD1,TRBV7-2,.,CASSRTSGTGVSVDTQYF,TGTGCCAGCAGCCGGACCTCCGGGACAGGGGTGAGCGTAGATACGCAGTATTTT
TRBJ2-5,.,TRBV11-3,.,CASSPGRSQETQYF,TGTGCCAGCAGCCCCGGACGTAGCCAAGAGACCCAGTACTTC
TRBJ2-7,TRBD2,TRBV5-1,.,CASSLGGGLGEQYF,TGCGCCAGCAGCTTGGGCGGGGGGCTCGGCGAGCAGTACTTC
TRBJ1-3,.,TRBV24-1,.,CATRSNGNTIYF,TGTGCCACCAGGTCAAACGGAAACACCATATATTTT
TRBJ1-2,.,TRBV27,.,CASSPNPRGSGYGYTF,TGTGCCAGCAGCCCCAACCCCAGGGGATCGGGCTATGGCTACACCTTC
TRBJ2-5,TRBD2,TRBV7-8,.,CASSRREGGQETQYF,TGTGCCAGCAGCCGCCGGGAGGGGGGGCAAGAGACCCAGTACTTC
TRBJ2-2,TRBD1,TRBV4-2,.,CASSRPGQGPGELFF,TGTGCCAGCAGCCGACCGGGACAGGGGCCCGGGGAGCTGTTTTTT
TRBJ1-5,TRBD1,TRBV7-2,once,CASSKDRGPHQPQHF,TGTGCCAGCAGCAAGGACAGGGGGCCTCATCAGCCCCAGCATTTT
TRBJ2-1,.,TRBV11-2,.,CASSLDLQIEQFF,TGTGCCAGCAGCTTAGATCTTCAGATTGAGCAGTTCTTC
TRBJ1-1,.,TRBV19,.,CASSIRIDTEAFF,TGTGCCAGTAGTATAAGGATAGACACTGAAGCTTTCTTT
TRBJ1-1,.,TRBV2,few,CASSEVEEAFF,TGTGCCAGCAGTGAAGTAGAGGAAGCTTTCTTT
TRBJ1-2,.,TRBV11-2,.,CASSLEGAGYTF,TGTGCCAGCAGCTTAGAGGGGGCTGGCTACACCTTC
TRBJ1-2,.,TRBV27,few,CASSYRLGYGYTF,TGTGCCAGCAGTTATCGACTGGGGTATGGCTACACCTTC
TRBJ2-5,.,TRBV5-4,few,CASGVQETQYF,TGTGCCAGCGGAGTGCAAGAGACCCAGTACTTC
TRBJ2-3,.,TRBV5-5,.,CASSPGTHDTQYF,TGTGCCAGCAGCCCGGGGACGCACGATACGCAGTATTTT
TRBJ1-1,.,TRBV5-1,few,CASAPTGYGGTEAFF,TGCGCCAGCGCACCTACAGGGTATGGGGGAACTGAAGCTTTCTTT
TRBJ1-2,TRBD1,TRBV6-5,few,CASSYARTGGGYGYTF,TGTGCCAGCAGTTACGCACGGACAGGGGGCGGGTATGGCTACACCTTC
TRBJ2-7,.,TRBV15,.,CATSWGDSSYEQYF,TGTGCCACCAGCTGGGGGGACAGCTCCTACGAGCAGTACTTC
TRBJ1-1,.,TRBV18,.,CASSPPGRGYGVTEAFF,TGTGCCAGCTCACCACCTGGCAGGGGATACGGGGTCACTGAAGCTTTCTTT
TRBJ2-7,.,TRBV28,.,CASSWGGAGEQYF,TGTGCCAGCAGTTGGGGGGGGGCCGGGGAGCAGTACTTC
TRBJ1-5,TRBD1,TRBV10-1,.,CASSESRTGSPSSNQPQHF,TGCGCCAGCAGTGAGTCTAGGACAGGGTCACCCAGTAGCAATCAGCCCCAGCATTTT
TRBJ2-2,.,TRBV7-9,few,CASSPWTGELFF,TGTGCCAGCAGCCCATGGACCGGGGAGCTGTTTTTT
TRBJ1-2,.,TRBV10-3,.,CAISESTPANYGYTF,TGTGCCATCAGTGAGTCGACACCTGCTAACTATGGCTACACCTTC
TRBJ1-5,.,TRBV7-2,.,CASSLDRNQPQHF,TGTGCCAGCAGCTTAGACAGGAATCAGCCCCAGCATTTT
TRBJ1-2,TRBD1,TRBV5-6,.,CASSVPGQELYGYTF,TGTGCCAGCAGCGTCCCGGGACAGGAACTTTATGGCTACACCTTC
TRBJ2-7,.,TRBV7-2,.,CASSSAPPSYEQYF,TGTGCCAGCAGCTCCGCTCCTCCCTCCTACGAGCAGTACTTC
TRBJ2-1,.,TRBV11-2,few,CASSLLNGLSEQFF,TGTGCCAGCAGCTTATTAAACGGCTTGTCAGAGCAGTTCTTC
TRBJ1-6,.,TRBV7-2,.,CASSLLWGALDSPLHF,TGTGCCAGCAGCTTACTTTGGGGGGCCCTGGATTCACCCCTCCACTTT
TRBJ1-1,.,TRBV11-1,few,CASGDSKAGNTEAFF,TGTGCCAGCGGGGACTCTAAAGCGGGCAACACTGAAGCTTTCTTT
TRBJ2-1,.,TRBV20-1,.,CSASSLTGPEQFF,TGCAGTGCTAGTTCGCTAACCGGGCCTGAGCAGTTCTTC
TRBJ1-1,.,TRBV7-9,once,CASSLDSTEAFF,TGTGCCAGCAGCTTAGATTCCACTGAAGCTTTCTTT
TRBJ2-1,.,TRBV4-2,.,CASSQGSGSYNEQFF,TGTGCCAGCAGCCAAGGTAGTGGCTCCTACAATGAGCAGTTCTTC
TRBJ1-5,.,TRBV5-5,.,CASSLVGGDNQPQHF,TGTGCCAGCAGCTTGGTAGGGGGGGACAATCAGCCCCAGCATTTT
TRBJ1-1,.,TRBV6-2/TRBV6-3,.,CASSYRDTEAFF,TGTGCCAGCAGTTACAGGGACACTGAAGCTTTCTTT
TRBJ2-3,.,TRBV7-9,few,CASSPNLRADTQYF,TGTGCCAGCAGCCCGAACCTACGCGCAGATACGCAGTATTTT
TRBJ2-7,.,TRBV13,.,CASSLAPQGTIYEQYF,TGTGCCAGCAGCTTAGCACCCCAGGGGACGATCTACGAGCAGTACTTC
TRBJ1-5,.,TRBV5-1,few,CASSPGILNQPQHF,TGCGCCAGCAGCCCGGGGATCCTCAATCAGCCCCAGCATTTT
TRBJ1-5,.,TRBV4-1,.,CASSQDWSNQPQHF,TGCGCCAGCAGCCAAGACTGGAGCAATCAGCCCCAGCATTTT
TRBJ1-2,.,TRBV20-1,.,CSARDDGYTF,TGCAGTGCTAGAGATGATGGCTACACCTTC
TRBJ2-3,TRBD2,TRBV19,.,CASSLGGSGDTQYF,TGTGCCAGTAGTCTGGGCGGGAGTGGAGATACGCAGTATTTT
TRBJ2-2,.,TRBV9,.,CASSVGILRQGGNTGELFF,TGTGCCAGCAGCGTAGGAATTCTTCGGCAGGGCGGGAACACCGGGGAGCTGTTTTTT
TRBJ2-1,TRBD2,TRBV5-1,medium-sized,CASSRRLAGDNEQFF,TGCGCCAGCAGCCGTCGACTAGCGGGAGACAATGAGCAGTTCTTC
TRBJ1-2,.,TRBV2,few,CASSPIVQGGGYTF,TGTGCCAGCAGTCCCATAGTTCAGGGCGGGGGCTACACCTTC